These 31 T cell receptor beta chains came from one sample sequenced in a study of cytomegalovirus exposure and HLA in healthy donors. With 60 Vbeta and 13 Jbeta primers, the PCR was carried out. Clones were sequenced by immunoSEQ multiplex PCR, and TCRdb holds only the in-frame ones, with some missing. The top ten hold 6.5% of the sample, which has approximately 200,000 clones, around four fifths seen once. Sequenced material: PBMCs. These receptors came from a woman aged 50 to 60 in good health and CMV-seropositive.

The chain has TRBV7-2 and TRBJ2-2, with 8 positions matching TRBD2. V shed 5 bases, J shed 1 base, and the junction held 6 bases outside the gene matches. Per germline, CDR1 SGHTA and CDR2 FQGNSA. The CDR3 sequence is 16 residues long. The CDR3 loop is CASSEGGRWNTGELFF. In nucleotides, the CDR3 is TGTGCCAGCAGCGAGGGCGGGAGGTGGAACACCGGGGAGCTGTTTTTT. Supplemented by reference TRBV7-2 and TRBJ2-2, the full variable domain reads GAGVSQSPSNKVTEKGKDVELRCDPISGHTALYWYRQSLGQGLEFLIYFQGNSAPDKSGLPSDRFSAERTGGSVSTLTIQRTQQEDSAVYLCASSEGGRWNTGELFFGEGSRLTVL.

V gene TRBV27 combines with J gene TRBJ1-1; D gene unclear. This CDR3 comprises 13 residues. Between the trimmed V and J ends, which lost 6 bases and 5 bases, there was a span of 13 bases. Germline CDR1 and CDR2: MNHEY and SMNVEV (reference sequence). The CDR3 DNA reads as TGTGCCAGCAGGGGAAATGCGGGGACTGAAGCTTTCTTT. Protein product: CASRGNAGTEAFF.

This clone was seen a single time. The chain is built from TRBV9 and TRBJ1-5; D is unresolved. Germline V gene data show CDR1 as SGDLS and CDR2 as YYNGEE. The CDR3 is 15 amino acids. V lost 4 bases and J 4 bases, leaving 15 bases between the germline ends. The CDR3: CASSRHRDPNQPQHF. The CDR3 coding sequence is TGTGCCAGCAGCCGACACAGAGACCCAAATCAGCCCCAGCATTTT.

The rearrangement joins TRBV5-1 to TRBJ2-5; 8 bases are shared with TRBD1. With V trimmed by 0 bases and J by 11 bases, 9 bases remained unmatched. Germline CDR1 reads SGHRS; CDR2 reads YFSETQ. This CDR3 is built from 14 residues. CDR3 residues: CASSLVGQGVEQYF. CDR3 DNA sequence: TGCGCCAGCAGCTTGGTTGGACAGGGTGTGGAGCAGTACTTC.

This chain links TRBV27 with TRBJ1-2; D unclear. The germline V gene encodes CDR1 MNHEY and CDR2 SMNVEV (reference sequence). Between the trimmed V and J ends, which lost 3 bases and 2 bases, there was a span of 22 bases. This CDR3 comprises 18 residues. CDR3: CASSFIETLGRRNYGYTF. The CDR3 DNA reads as TGTGCCAGCAGTTTTATAGAGACACTTGGGCGTCGGAACTATGGCTACACCTTC.

This rearrangement joins TRBV13 to TRBJ2-5, with TRBD1 matching over 8 bases. In germline, CDR1 is PRHDT, CDR2 FYEKMQ (reference sequence). Losses at the gene ends were 5 bases for V and 4 bases for J; bases not matched to a gene: 15. The CDR3 has 17 amino acids. The CDR3 loop is CASSPKGQGPRGETQYF. In DNA, the CDR3 is TGTGCCAGCAGCCCGAAAGGACAGGGACCCCGGGGAGAGACCCAGTACTTC.

The chain carries TRBV28 and TRBJ1-6, with 9 bases that match TRBD1. The CDR3 covers 15 residues. V lost 5 bases and J lost 7; bases outside the gene matches: 6. Germline CDR1 MDHEN, CDR2 SYDVKM. The CDR3 nucleotides are TGTGCCAGCAGTACCGGACAGGGGAGCAATTCACCCCTCCACTTT. Amino acids: CASSTGQGSNSPLHF.

The chain is built from TRBV5-1 and TRBJ2-1, with 8 bases that match TRBD2. V lost 4 bases, J lost 6 bases, and 9 bases stayed unmatched. From germline, CDR1 is SGHRS and CDR2 YFSETQ. The CDR3 has 15 amino acids. CDR3 DNA sequence: TGCGCCAGCAGCGTTTCAGGGACTAGATCCAATGAGCAGTTCTTC. It translates to CASSVSGTRSNEQFF.

The J gene is TRBJ2-5, the V gene TRBV20-1; the D gene is possibly TRBD2 (6 bases). Trimming left V 6 bases short and J 9 bases short, with 14 bases between. Germline V gene data show CDR1 as DFQATT and CDR2 as SNEGSKA (reference sequence). CDR3 length: 11 residues. The CDR3 sequence is CSAQGPGAQYF. DNA for the CDR3: TGCAGTGCCCAGGGACCGGGGGCCCAGTACTTC.

Remarks on this clone: The same CDR3 can be traced to other DNA sequences in this sample. The chain is built from TRBV28 and TRBJ1-5, with 8 bases matching TRBD1. The CDR3 spans 16 residues. With 7 bases clipped from V and 2 bases from J, the junction kept 10 bases outside the gene matches. The germline V gene encodes CDR1 MDHEN and CDR2 SYDVKM. The CDR3 DNA is TGTGCCAGCACCTTAGGACAGGGATATCGCAATCAGCCCCAGCATTTT. Its protein product is CASTLGQGYRNQPQHF. The full variable domain, completed using reference TRBV28 and TRBJ1-5, is DVKVTQSSRYLVKRTGEKVFLECVQDMDHENMFWYRQDPGLGLRLIYFSYDVKMKEKGDIPEGYSVSREKKERFSLILESASTNQTSMYLCASTLGQGYRNQPQHFGDGTRLSIL.

CDR3 coding DNA: TGTGCCAGCAGCCCCCGGGACAGGGGTCGAGCACTCCCCTACGAGCAGTACTTC. Protein: CASSPRDRGRALPYEQYF. The chain employs TRBV14 and TRBJ2-7; 10 nucleotides match TRBD1. Germline lookup yields CDR1 SGHDN and CDR2 FVKESK. The CDR3 consists of 18 residues. V shed 4 bases and J 2 bases; nucleotides not matched to a gene: 14.

This chain connects TRBV19 to TRBJ2-5; possibly TRBD2 for D (5 bases). From germline, CDR1 is LNHDA and CDR2 SQIVND (reference sequence). The CDR3 runs to 16 residues. Deletions cut 5 bases from V and 4 bases from J, with 20 bases between. CDR3 loop: CASSPRTVEWGETQYF. The CDR3 DNA is TGTGCCAGTAGTCCGAGGACTGTCGAATGGGGAGAGACCCAGTACTTC.

This clone was counted between two and nine times. The chain couples TRBV4-3 to TRBJ1-4; D not certain. The germline gives CDR1 LGHNA, CDR2 YSLEER. This CDR3 is 15 amino acids long. V gave up 2 bases and J gave up 0 bases, with 7 bases separating them. CDR3 amino acids: CASSQLSATNEKLFF. The DNA of the CDR3 is TGCGCCAGCAGCCAATTGTCAGCAACTAATGAAAAACTGTTTTTT.

The rearrangement links TRBV15 to TRBJ1-1; D is possibly TRBD1 (6 bases). Trimming took off 5 bases at V and 0 bases at J, with 10 bases between the two ends. CDR3 size: 14 residues. Germline CDR1 and CDR2: LNHNV and YYDKDF (reference sequence). The CDR3: CATSVDRLNTEAFF. The CDR3 DNA reads as TGTGCCACCAGCGTAGACAGGTTGAACACTGAAGCTTTCTTT.

The gene calls are TRBV28 and TRBJ1-2; 7 nucleotides align to TRBD1. CDR3 length equals 14 residues. Unmatched junction bases numbered 11, after V lost 5 bases and J lost 8 bases. Per the germline V gene, CDR1 is MDHEN and CDR2 is SYDVKM. Written as DNA, the CDR3 is TGTGCCAGCAGTCCGCTGACAGGGTCGTTAGGCTACACCTTC. Its protein is CASSPLTGSLGYTF.

The chain has TRBV7-9 and TRBJ2-1, with D tentatively TRBD1 (5 bases). The length of the CDR3 is 14 residues. V was cut by 1 base and J by 9 bases, with 13 bases left in between. CDR1 is SEHNR and CDR2 is FQNEAQ in the germline V gene (reference sequence). The CDR3 DNA sequence: TGTGCCAGCAGCTTAGTCCAGGGCCTTGGTGAGCAGTTCTTC. Translating it yields CASSLVQGLGEQFF.

The rearrangement joins TRBV11-2 to TRBJ1-1, with TRBD1 as a possible D gene (5 bases). Germline CDR1 is SGHAT and CDR2 is FQNNGV. Trimming removed 5 bases at V and 11 bases at J, with 12 bases between. The CDR3 contains 11 residues. The chain's CDR3 is CASSVRGGAFF. CDR3 DNA: TGTGCCAGCAGCGTTCGCGGGGGTGCTTTCTTT.

This chain uses TRBV7-2 with TRBJ1-1; possible D gene TRBD1, 6 bases. The CDR3 contains 14 residues. Trimming pared 3 bases from V and 11 bases from J, leaving 19 bases between. Germline lookup yields CDR1 SGHTA and CDR2 FQGNSA. The DNA for the CDR3 is TGTGCCAGCAGCTTTAGTGGGGGCCCTAGTGGGGCTTTCTTT. Its translation is CASSFSGGPSGAFF.

V is TRBV11-2 and J is TRBJ2-6, with D perhaps TRBD1 (5 bases). The length of the CDR3 is 15 residues. Per the germline V gene, CDR1 is SGHAT and CDR2 is FQNNGV. Trimming stripped 3 bases from V and 3 bases from J, with 9 bases between. The CDR3 nucleotides read TGTGCCAGCAGCTTGCAGGGCTTTGGGGCCAACGTCCTGACTTTC. Encoded protein: CASSLQGFGANVLTF.

This clone was found once. For the CDR3, the DNA is TGTGCCAGCAGAGAGTATTCTGGGGAGCTGTTTTTT. Its protein product is CASREYSGELFF. The chain carries TRBV2 and TRBJ2-2; no clear D. From germline, CDR1 is SNHLY and CDR2 FYNNEI. V gave up 6 bases and J gave up 8 bases, with 10 bases separating them. This CDR3 contains 12 residues.

On this clone itself: One end of the junction does not line up with germline, which may come from a read error. This sequence joins TRBV4-3 and TRBJ2-2; 7 bases are a match to TRBD1. Germline V gives CDR1 LGHNA, CDR2 YSLEER. This CDR3 has 14 amino acids. The CDR3 DNA is TGCGCCGGCAGCCGGACAGGGAACACCGGGGAGCTGTTTTTT. It encodes CAGSRTGNTGELFF.

This sequence joins TRBV6-5 and TRBJ1-5; TRBD1 aligns across 7 bases. Germline CDR1 is MNHEY and CDR2 is SVGAGI. V lost 1 base to trimming and J lost 3 bases; unmatched junction nucleotides: 6. The CDR3 sequence is 16 residues long. The CDR3 reads CASSYYGTEDNQPQHF. In DNA form, the CDR3 reads TGTGCCAGCAGTTACTACGGGACAGAGGACAATCAGCCCCAGCATTTT.

This chain uses TRBV2 with TRBJ1-2; D call uncertain. The germline V and J ends were trimmed by 6 bases and 4 bases, with 15 bases remaining between them. The CDR3 extends over 14 amino acids. Germline V gives CDR1 SNHLY, CDR2 FYNNEI. CDR3 in DNA: TGTGCCAGCAGCCAACAGCAAATGGTCTATGGCTACACCTTC. It codes for CASSQQQMVYGYTF.

Of note for this clone: The junction departs from germline at one end; a sequencing error may be responsible. The chain has TRBV28 and TRBJ2-1, with D perhaps TRBD2 (6 bases). Germline values: CDR1 MDHEN, CDR2 SYDVKM. The CDR3 extends over 13 amino acids. This CDR3 is CASSTPTSRREFF. The CDR3 region has the DNA TGTGCTAGCAGTACCCCTACTAGCAGAAGGGAGTTCTTC.

The chain links TRBV19 to TRBJ2-3; 10 bases line up with TRBD2. V gave up 1 base and J gave up 1 base; unmatched junction bases: 2. Germline CDR1 reads LNHDA; CDR2 reads SQIVND (reference sequence). There are 16 residues in the CDR3. The CDR3 spells CASSIVLAGGTDTQYF. DNA of the CDR3: TGTGCCAGTAGTATAGTGCTAGCGGGAGGCACAGATACGCAGTATTTT.

The chain employs TRBV4-2 and TRBJ2-5; TRBD1 aligns across 9 bases. V was pared by 4 bases and J by 5 bases, with 2 bases of the junction left unmatched. From germline, CDR1 is LGHNA and CDR2 YNFKEQ. The CDR3 runs to 13 residues. The CDR3 reads CASSRGQGETQYF. The CDR3 nucleotides are TGTGCCAGCAGCCGCGGACAGGGGGAGACCCAGTACTTC.

The J gene is TRBJ2-2, the V gene TRBV18; TRBD2 is a possible D gene (6 bases). CDR1 and CDR2 from the germline V gene are KGHSH and LQKENI. There are 15 residues in the CDR3. V was cut by 6 bases and J by 2 bases, with 13 bases left in between. The CDR3 here is CASSRASANTGELFF. CDR3 bases: TGTGCCAGCTCCCGGGCTAGCGCCAACACCGGGGAGCTGTTTTTT.

In this sample, this clone turned up once. The chain uses TRBV5-1 and TRBJ1-1, with 8 bases identical to TRBD1. This CDR3 contains 15 residues. Germline loops: CDR1 SGHRS, CDR2 YFSETQ. V was pared by 3 bases and J by 0 bases, with 4 bases of the junction left unmatched. CDR3 residues: CASSSGTGMNTEAFF. CDR3 coding DNA: TGCGCCAGCAGCTCCGGGACAGGCATGAACACTGAAGCTTTCTTT.

The count of this clone is one. The rearrangement joins TRBV30 to TRBJ2-5, with unresolved D. The germline V and J ends were trimmed by 5 bases and 2 bases, with 12 bases remaining between them. This CDR3 has 13 amino acids. CDR1 is GTSNPN and CDR2 is SVGIG in the germline V gene (reference sequence). The CDR3 loop reads CAWGSGLQETQYF. CDR3 nucleotide sequence: TGTGCCTGGGGGTCAGGCCTACAAGAGACCCAGTACTTC.

The chain employs TRBV11-2 and TRBJ2-3, with D perhaps TRBD1 (6 bases). The germline CDR1 and CDR2 sequences are SGHAT and FQNNGV. The CDR3 length is 15 residues. V gave up 5 bases and J gave up 4 bases, with 16 bases separating them. The CDR3 nucleotides are TGTGCCAGCAGCAAGAGCAGGGGAGTGGCAGATACGCAGTATTTT. This codes for CASSKSRGVADTQYF.

This chain links TRBV7-2 with TRBJ2-2, with D perhaps TRBD2 (6 bases). The V end was cut by 3 bases, the J end by 5 bases, with 13 bases between. The CDR3 is made up of 15 amino acids. Germline CDR1 is SGHTA and CDR2 is FQGNSA. Here the CDR3 DNA reads TGTGCCAGCAGCTTTGGAGGGGTGGTGACCGGGGAGCTGTTTTTT. Encoded protein: CASSFGGVVTGELFF.